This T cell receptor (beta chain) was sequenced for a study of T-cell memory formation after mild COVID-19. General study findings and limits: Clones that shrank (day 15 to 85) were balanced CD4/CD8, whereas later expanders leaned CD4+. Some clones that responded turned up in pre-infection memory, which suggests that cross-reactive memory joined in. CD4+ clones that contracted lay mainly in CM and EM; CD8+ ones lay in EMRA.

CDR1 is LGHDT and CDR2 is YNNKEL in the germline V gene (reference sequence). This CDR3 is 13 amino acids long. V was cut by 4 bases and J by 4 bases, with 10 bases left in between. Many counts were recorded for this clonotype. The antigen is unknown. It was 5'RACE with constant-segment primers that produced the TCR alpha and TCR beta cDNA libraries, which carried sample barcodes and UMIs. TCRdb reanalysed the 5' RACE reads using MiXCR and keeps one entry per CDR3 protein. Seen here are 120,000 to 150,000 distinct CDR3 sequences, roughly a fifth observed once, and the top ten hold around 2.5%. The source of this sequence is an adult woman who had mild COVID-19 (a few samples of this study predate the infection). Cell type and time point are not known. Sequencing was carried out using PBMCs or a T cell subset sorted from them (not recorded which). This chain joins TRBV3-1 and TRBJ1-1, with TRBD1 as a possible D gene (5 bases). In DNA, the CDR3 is TGTGCCAGCAGCCCAGGACATCTCACTGAAGCTTTCTTT. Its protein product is CASSPGHLTEAFF.